These T cell receptor beta chains were read from a single sample in a study of blood T cell repertoires in COVID-19. Libraries were prepared by immunoSEQ multiplex PCR; TCRdb keeps only in-frame clonotypes and omits some of them. This table has 250,000 or so clones, about four fifths appearing once. Sequenced material: PBMCs or T cells enriched from blood (not recorded which). These receptors were collected from a man over 45 who had recovered from COVID-19. Both conserved end residues are part of each CDR3. The D gene is left open where the match is weak. The size entry is marked missing in some rows and otherwise reads once, few, many or a size class.

J gene | D gene | clone size | V gene | CDR3 protein | CDR3 DNA
TRBJ1-3 | . | . | TRBV14 | CASSLGTQSSGNTIYF | TGTGCCAGCAGCCTTGGGACTCAGAGCTCTGGAAACACCATATATTTT
TRBJ2-5 | . | . | TRBV5-1 | CASSLSRGANFGETQYF | TGCGCCAGCAGCTTGAGCCGGGGGGCCAATTTCGGAGAGACCCAGTACTTC
TRBJ2-7 | TRBD1 | . | TRBV7-8 | CASSVSTGGYEQYF | TGTGCCAGCAGCGTATCGACAGGGGGCTACGAGCAGTACTTC
TRBJ2-3 | TRBD1 | . | TRBV28 | CASSIQGATDTQYF | TGTGCCAGCAGCATCCAGGGGGCCACAGATACGCAGTATTTT
TRBJ2-4 | TRBD1 | . | TRBV6-5 | CASSSTGGRGNIQYF | TGTGCCAGCAGTTCCACAGGGGGCCGCGGGAACATTCAGTACTTC
TRBJ1-2 | TRBD1 | . | TRBV15 | CATSRPDRGNYGYTF | TGTGCCACCAGCAGACCCGACAGGGGGAACTATGGCTACACCTTC
TRBJ2-3 | TRBD2 | . | TRBV7-4 | CASNFASGRAPDTQYF | TGTGCCAGCAACTTTGCTAGCGGGAGGGCACCAGATACGCAGTATTTT
TRBJ2-1 | TRBD1 | many | TRBV6-4 | CASSDKGGQGRRYNEQFF | TGTGCCAGCAGTGACAAGGGAGGACAGGGGCGAAGGTACAATGAGCAGTTCTTC
TRBJ1-6 | . | few | TRBV10-3 | CAIRGGSNNSPLHF | TGTGCCATCAGGGGGGGATCTAATAATTCACCCCTCCACTTT
TRBJ2-1 | TRBD2 | . | TRBV7-2 | CASTLDGGARANNEQFF | TGTGCCAGCACCCTTGACGGGGGGGCCAGGGCTAACAATGAGCAGTTCTTC
TRBJ2-7 | . | . | TRBV7-6 | CASSLAGVAGSEQYF | TGTGCCAGCAGCTTAGCGGGGGTGGCGGGGTCCGAGCAGTACTTC
TRBJ2-2 | TRBD1 | . | TRBV5-5 | CASSSHPGQGSGELFF | TGTGCCAGCAGCTCACATCCGGGACAGGGATCCGGGGAGCTGTTTTTT
TRBJ2-7 | TRBD1 | . | TRBV10-2 | CATEDRTYEQYF | TGCGCCACCGAGGACAGGACCTACGAGCAGTACTTC
TRBJ2-3 | TRBD2 | . | TRBV6-2/TRBV6-3 | CASSYSAGGHPDTQYF | TGTGCCAGCAGTTACTCGGCGGGAGGCCATCCAGATACGCAGTATTTT
TRBJ2-7 | TRBD1 | medium-sized | TRBV7-9 | CASSLGARGLDEQYF | TGTGCCAGCAGCTTAGGTGCCAGGGGGCTCGACGAGCAGTACTTC
TRBJ2-3 | . | . | TRBV5-1 | CASGDRAGITDTQYF | TGCGCCAGCGGGGATCGGGCGGGGATCACAGATACGCAGTATTTT
TRBJ2-7 | TRBD1 | . | TRBV6-5 | CASSYTYRGISYEQYF | TGTGCCAGCAGTTACACGTACAGGGGGATCTCCTACGAGCAGTACTTC
TRBJ1-2 | . | . | TRBV20-1 | CSAPYVGYTF | TGCAGTGCTCCGTATGTTGGCTACACCTTC
TRBJ1-2 | . | . | TRBV3-1/TRBV3-2 | CASSPGQSYYGYTF | TGTGCCAGCAGCCCCGGACAGTCCTACTATGGCTACACCTTC
TRBJ2-7 | . | . | TRBV5-1 | CASSLERSSYEQYF | TGCGCCAGCAGCTTGGAACGGAGCTCCTACGAGCAGTACTTC
TRBJ2-7 | TRBD2 | . | TRBV3-1/TRBV3-2 | CASSQGASGAYEQYF | TGTGCCAGCAGCCAAGGGGCTAGCGGAGCCTACGAGCAGTACTTC